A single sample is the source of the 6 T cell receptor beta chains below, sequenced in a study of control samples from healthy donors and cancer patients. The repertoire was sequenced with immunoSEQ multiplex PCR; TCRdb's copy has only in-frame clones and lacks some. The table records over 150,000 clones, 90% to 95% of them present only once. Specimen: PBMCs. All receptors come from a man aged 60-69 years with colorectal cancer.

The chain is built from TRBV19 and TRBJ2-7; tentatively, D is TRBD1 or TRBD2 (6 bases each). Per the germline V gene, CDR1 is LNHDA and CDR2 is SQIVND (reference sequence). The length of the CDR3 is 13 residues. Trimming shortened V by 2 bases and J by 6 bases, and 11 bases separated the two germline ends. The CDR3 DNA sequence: TGTGCCAGTAGTATACAGCCGGGGGCCGAGCAGTACTTC. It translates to CASSIQPGAEQYF.

DNA for the CDR3: TGTGCCAGCAGCTTGGAAGGGTTAGGTGAAAAACTGTTTTTT. Translated: CASSLEGLGEKLFF. The chain has TRBV5-6 and TRBJ1-4, with unresolved D. The CDR3 consists of 14 residues. The V gene lost 0 bases and the J gene lost 7 bases, with 10 bases spanning the gap. Germline assignment: CDR1 SGHDT and CDR2 YYEEEE. Together with reference TRBV5-6 and TRBJ1-4, the CDR3 gives the full variable domain: DAGVTQSPTHLIKTRGQQVTLRCSPKSGHDTVSWYQQALGQGPQFIFQYYEEEERQRGNFPDRFSGHQFPNYSSELNVNALLLGDSALYLCASSLEGLGEKLFFGSGTQLSVL.

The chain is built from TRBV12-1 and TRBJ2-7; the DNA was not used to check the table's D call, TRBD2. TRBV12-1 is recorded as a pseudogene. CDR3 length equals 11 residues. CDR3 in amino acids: CASSEGLLNAF. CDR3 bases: TGTGCCAGCAGCGAGGGACTGTTGAATGCCTTC.

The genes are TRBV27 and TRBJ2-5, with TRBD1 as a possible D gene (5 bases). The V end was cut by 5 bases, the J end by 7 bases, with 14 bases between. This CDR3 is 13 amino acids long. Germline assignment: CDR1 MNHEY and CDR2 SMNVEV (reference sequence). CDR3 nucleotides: TGTGCCAGCAGTCCCCCTTGGGGCGGGACCCAGTACTTC. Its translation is CASSPPWGGTQYF.

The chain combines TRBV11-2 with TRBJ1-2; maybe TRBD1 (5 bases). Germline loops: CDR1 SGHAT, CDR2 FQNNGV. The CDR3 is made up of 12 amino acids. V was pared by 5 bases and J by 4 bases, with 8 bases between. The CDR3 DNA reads TGTGCCAGCAGCCCGACAGTCTATGGCTACACCTTC. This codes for CASSPTVYGYTF.

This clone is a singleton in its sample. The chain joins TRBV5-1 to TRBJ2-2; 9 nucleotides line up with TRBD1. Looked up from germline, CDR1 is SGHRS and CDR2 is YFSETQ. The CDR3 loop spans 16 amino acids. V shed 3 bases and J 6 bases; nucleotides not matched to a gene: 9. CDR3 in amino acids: CASSSVTGGNAGELFF. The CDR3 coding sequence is TGCGCCAGCAGCTCTGTGACAGGGGGTAATGCCGGGGAGCTGTTTTTT.